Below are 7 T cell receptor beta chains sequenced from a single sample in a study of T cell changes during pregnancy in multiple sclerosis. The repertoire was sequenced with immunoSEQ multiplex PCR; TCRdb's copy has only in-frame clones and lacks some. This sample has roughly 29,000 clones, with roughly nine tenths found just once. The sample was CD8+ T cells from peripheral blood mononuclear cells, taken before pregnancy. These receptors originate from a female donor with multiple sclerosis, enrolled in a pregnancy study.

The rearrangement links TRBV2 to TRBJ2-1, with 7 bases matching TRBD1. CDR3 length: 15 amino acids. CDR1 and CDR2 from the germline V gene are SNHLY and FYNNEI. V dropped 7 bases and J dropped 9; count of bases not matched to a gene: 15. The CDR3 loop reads CASTHEREGGLEQFF. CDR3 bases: TGTGCCAGCACCCACGAGAGGGAAGGGGGCCTTGAGCAGTTCTTC.

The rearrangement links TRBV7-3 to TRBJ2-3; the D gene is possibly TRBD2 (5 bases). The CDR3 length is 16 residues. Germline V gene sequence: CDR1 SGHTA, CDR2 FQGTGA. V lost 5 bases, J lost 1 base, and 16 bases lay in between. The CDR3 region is CASSTGEGIGTDTQYF. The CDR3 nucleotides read TGTGCCAGCAGCACCGGCGAGGGTATTGGCACAGATACGCAGTATTTT. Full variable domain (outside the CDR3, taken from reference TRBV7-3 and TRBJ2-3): GAGVSQTPSNKVTEKGKYVELRCDPISGHTALYWYRQSLGQGPEFLIYFQGTGAADDSGLPNDRFFAVRPEGSVSTLKIQRTERGDSAVYLCASSTGEGIGTDTQYFGPGTRLTVL.

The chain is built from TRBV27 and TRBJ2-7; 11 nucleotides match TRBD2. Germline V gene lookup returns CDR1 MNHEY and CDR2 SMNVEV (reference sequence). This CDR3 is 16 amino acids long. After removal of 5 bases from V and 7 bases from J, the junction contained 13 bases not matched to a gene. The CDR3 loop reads CASSPPPRLAGSEQYF. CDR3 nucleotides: TGTGCCAGCAGTCCTCCCCCCCGACTAGCGGGAAGTGAGCAGTACTTC.

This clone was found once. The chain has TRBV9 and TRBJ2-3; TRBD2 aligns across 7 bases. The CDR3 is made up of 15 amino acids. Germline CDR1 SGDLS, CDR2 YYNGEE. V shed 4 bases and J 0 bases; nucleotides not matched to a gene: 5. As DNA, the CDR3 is TGTGCCAGCAGCCCTGGGACTACTAGCACAGATACGCAGTATTTT. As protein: CASSPGTTSTDTQYF.

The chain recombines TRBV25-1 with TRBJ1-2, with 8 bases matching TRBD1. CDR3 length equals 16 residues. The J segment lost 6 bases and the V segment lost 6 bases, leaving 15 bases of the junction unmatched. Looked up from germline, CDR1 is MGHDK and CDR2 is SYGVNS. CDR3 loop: CASSNFLQGGEDGYTF. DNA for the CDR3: TGTGCCAGCAGCAATTTTTTACAGGGGGGGGAGGATGGCTACACCTTC.

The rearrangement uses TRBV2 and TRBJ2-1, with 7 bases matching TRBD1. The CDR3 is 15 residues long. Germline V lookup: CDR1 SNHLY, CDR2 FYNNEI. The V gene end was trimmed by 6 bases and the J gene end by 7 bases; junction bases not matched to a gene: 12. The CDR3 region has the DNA TGTGCCAGCAGGCTAAAGGGACAGTCTACGAATGAGCAGTTCTTC. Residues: CASRLKGQSTNEQFF.

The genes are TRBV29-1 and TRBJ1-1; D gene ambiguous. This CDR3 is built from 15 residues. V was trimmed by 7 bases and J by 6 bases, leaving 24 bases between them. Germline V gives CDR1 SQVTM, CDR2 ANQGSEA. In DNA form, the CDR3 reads TGCAGCGGTCTACCTTCCGCCCCGGGGAGGCCTGAAGCTTTCTTT. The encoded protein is CSGLPSAPGRPEAFF.